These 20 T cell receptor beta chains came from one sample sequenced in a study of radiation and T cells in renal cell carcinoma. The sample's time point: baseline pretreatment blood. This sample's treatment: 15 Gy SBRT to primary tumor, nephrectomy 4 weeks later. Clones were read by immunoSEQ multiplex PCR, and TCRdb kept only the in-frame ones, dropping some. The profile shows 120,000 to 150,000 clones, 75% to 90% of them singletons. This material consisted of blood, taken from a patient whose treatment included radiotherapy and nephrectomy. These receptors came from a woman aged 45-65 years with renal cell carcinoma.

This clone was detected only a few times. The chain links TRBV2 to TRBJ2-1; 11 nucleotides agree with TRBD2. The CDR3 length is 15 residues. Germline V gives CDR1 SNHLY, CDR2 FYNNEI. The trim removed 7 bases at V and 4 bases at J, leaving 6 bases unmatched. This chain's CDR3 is CASTPIAGGYNEQFF. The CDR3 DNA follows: TGTGCCAGCACCCCGATAGCGGGAGGGTACAATGAGCAGTTCTTC.

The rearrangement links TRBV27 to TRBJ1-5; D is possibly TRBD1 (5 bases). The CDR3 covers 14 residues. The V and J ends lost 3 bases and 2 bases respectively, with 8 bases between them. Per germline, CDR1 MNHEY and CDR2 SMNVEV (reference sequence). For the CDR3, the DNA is TGTGCCAGCAGTTTGTGGGGGGGCAATCAGCCCCAGCATTTT. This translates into CASSLWGGNQPQHF.

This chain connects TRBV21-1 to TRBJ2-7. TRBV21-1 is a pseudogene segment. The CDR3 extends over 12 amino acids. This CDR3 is CASSKGGYEQYF. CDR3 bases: TGTGCCAGCAGCAAAGGGGGCTACGAGCAGTACTTC.

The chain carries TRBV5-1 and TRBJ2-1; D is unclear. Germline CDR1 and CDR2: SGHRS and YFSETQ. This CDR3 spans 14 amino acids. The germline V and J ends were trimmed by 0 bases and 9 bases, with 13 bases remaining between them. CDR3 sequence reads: CASSLAVGMSEQFF. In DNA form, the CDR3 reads TGCGCCAGCAGCTTGGCCGTGGGTATGAGTGAGCAGTTCTTC.

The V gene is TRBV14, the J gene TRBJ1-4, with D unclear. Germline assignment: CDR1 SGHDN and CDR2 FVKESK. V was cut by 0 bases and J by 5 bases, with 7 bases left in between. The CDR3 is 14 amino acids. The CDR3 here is CASSQEGNNEKLFF. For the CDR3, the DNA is TGTGCCAGCAGCCAAGAGGGGAACAATGAAAAACTGTTTTTT. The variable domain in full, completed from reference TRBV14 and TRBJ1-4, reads EAGVTQFPSHSVIEKGQTVTLRCDPISGHDNLYWYRRVMGKEIKFLLHFVKESKQDESGMPNNRFLAERTGGTYSTLKVQPAELEDSGVYFCASSQEGNNEKLFFGSGTQLSVL.

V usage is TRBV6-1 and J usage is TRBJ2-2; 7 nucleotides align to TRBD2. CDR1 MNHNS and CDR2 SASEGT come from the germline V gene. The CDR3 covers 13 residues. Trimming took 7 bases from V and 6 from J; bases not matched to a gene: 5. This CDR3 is CASKSGAAGELFF. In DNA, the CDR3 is TGTGCCAGCAAAAGCGGGGCAGCCGGGGAGCTGTTTTTT.

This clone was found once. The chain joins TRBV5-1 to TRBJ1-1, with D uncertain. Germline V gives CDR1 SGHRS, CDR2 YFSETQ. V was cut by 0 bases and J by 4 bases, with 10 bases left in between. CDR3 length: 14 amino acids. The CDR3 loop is CASSLEGRRTEAFF. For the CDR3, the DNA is TGCGCCAGCAGCTTGGAGGGTCGGCGCACTGAAGCTTTCTTT.

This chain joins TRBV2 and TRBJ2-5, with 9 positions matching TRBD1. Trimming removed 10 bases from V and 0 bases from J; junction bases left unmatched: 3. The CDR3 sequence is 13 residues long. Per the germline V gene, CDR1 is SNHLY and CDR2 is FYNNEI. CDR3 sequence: CATDRGYQETQYF. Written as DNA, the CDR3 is TGTGCCACCGACAGGGGGTACCAAGAGACCCAGTACTTC.

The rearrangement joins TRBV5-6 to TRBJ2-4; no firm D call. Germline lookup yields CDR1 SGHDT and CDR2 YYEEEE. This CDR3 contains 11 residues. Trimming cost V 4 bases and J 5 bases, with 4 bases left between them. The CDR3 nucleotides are TGTGCCAGCAGCATGCAAAACATTCAGTACTTC. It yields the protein CASSMQNIQYF.

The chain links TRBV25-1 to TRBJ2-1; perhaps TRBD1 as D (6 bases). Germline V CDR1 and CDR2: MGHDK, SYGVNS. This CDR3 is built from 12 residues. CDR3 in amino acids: CAIRGENNEQFF. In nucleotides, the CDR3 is TGTGCGATCAGGGGCGAAAACAATGAGCAGTTCTTC. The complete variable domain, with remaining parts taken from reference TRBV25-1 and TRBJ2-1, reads EADIYQTPRYLVIGTGKKITLECSQTMGHDKMYWYQQDPGMELHLIHYSYGVNSTEKGDLSSESTVSRIRTEHFPLTLESARPSHTSQYLCAIRGENNEQFFGPGTRLTVL.

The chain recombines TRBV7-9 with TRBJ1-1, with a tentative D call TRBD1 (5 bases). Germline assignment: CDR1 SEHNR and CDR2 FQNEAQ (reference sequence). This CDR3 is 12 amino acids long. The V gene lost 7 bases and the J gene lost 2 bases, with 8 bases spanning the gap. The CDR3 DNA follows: TGTGCCAGCAAGAGGGGCAACACTGAAGCTTTCTTT. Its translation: CASKRGNTEAFF.

Here the CDR3 DNA reads TGTGCCAGCAGGGGGACGGTGCCCTACGAGCAGTACTTC. Its translation: CASRGTVPYEQYF. The chain couples TRBV7-2 to TRBJ2-7; D is perhaps TRBD1 or TRBD2 (5 bases each). The CDR3 is made up of 13 amino acids. V lost 6 bases to trimming and J lost 2 bases, with 11 bases between them. Germline loops: CDR1 SGHTA, CDR2 FQGNSA.

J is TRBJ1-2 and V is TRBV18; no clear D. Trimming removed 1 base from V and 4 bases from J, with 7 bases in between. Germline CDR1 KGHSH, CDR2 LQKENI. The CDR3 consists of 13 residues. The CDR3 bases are TGTGCCAGCTCACCACAGGACCTCTATGGCTACACCTTC. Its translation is CASSPQDLYGYTF.

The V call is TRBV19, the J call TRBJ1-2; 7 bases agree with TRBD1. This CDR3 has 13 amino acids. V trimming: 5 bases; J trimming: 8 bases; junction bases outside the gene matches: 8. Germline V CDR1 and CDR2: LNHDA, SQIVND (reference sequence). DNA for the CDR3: TGTGCCAGTAGTCCGACAGGGAGTCGGGGCTACACCTTC. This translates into CASSPTGSRGYTF.

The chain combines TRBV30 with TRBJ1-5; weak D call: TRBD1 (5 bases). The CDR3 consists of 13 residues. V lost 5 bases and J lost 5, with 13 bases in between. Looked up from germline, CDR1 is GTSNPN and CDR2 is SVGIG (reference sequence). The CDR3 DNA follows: TGTGCCTGGCGACCGAGGGGAGATCAGCCCCAGCATTTT. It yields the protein CAWRPRGDQPQHF.

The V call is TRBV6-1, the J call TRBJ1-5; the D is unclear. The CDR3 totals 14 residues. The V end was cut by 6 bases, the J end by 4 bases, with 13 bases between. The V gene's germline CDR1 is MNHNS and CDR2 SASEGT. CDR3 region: CASRDPGLNQPQHF. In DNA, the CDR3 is TGTGCCAGCAGAGATCCCGGCCTAAATCAGCCCCAGCATTTT.

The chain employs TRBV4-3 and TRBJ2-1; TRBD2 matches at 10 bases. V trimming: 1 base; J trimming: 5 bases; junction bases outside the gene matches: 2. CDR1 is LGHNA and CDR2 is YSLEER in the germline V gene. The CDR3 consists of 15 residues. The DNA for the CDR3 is TGCGCCAGCAGCCAAGGGCTAGCGGGAGACAATGAGCAGTTCTTC. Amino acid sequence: CASSQGLAGDNEQFF.

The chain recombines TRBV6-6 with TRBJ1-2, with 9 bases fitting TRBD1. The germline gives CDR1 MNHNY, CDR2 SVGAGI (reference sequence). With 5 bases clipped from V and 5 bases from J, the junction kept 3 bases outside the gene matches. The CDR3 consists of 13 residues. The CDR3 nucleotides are TGTGCCAGCAGTACAGGGGGCGGTTATGGCTACACCTTC. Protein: CASSTGGGYGYTF.

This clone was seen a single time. The CDR3, as DNA: TGTGCCAGCAGCTTGACAGGGGGCTCGGACGAGCAGTACTTC. Translated, it gives CASSLTGGSDEQYF. This chain joins TRBV5-4 and TRBJ2-7, with TRBD1 matching over 9 bases. The CDR3 runs 14 residues. Germline CDR1 SGHNT, CDR2 YYREEE (reference sequence). Trimming at V came to 1 base and at J to 5 bases, leaving 4 bases not matched to a gene.

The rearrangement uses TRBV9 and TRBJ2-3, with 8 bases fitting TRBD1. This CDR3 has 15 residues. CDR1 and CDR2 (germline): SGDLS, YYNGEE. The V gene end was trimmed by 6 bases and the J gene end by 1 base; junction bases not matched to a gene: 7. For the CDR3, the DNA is TGTGCCAGCACTCGTTGGGGACAGGGCACAGATACGCAGTATTTT. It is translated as CASTRWGQGTDTQYF.